These 26 T cell receptor beta chains were all obtained from the same sample, sequenced in a study of blood T cell repertoires in COVID-19. Sequencing was performed with immunoSEQ multiplex PCR; in TCRdb, only in-frame clones are kept and a portion is missing. The data show around 230,000 clones, with around 87% seen just once and 2.5% to 3.5% held by the top ten. The sample comprised PBMCs or T cells enriched from blood (not recorded which). The receptors come from a middle-aged woman with acute COVID-19.

The rearrangement joins TRBV3-1 (or the pseudogene TRBV3-2) to TRBJ1-6; 7 nucleotides line up with TRBD1. Trimming cost V 0 bases and J 8 bases; bases outside gene matches: 4. From germline, CDR1 is LGHDT and CDR2 YNNKEL (reference sequence). The CDR3 runs to 15 residues. As DNA, the CDR3 is TGTGCCAGCAGCCAAGACAGGGGGATCCATTCACCCCTCCACTTT. It codes for CASSQDRGIHSPLHF.

V gene TRBV7-9 combines with J gene TRBJ1-4; TRBD1 is a possible D gene (5 bases). Per the germline V gene, CDR1 is SEHNR and CDR2 is FQNEAQ (reference sequence). The V end was cut by 2 bases, the J end by 5 bases, with 15 bases between. The CDR3 contains 16 residues. Here the CDR3 DNA reads TGTGCCAGCAGCTTAACCTTACAGGCAGGGAATGAAAAACTGTTTTTT. Residues: CASSLTLQAGNEKLFF. Drawing the rest from reference TRBV7-9 and TRBJ1-4, the complete variable domain is DTGVSQNPRHKITKRGQNVTFRCDPISEHNRLYWYRQTLGQGPEFLTYFQNEAQLEKSRLLSDRFSAERPKGSFSTLEIQRTEQGDSAMYLCASSLTLQAGNEKLFFGSGTQLSVL.

The rearrangement links TRBV7-6 to TRBJ2-2; possibly TRBD2 for D (5 bases). The CDR3 loop spans 14 amino acids. Germline V gene lookup returns CDR1 SGHVS and CDR2 FNYEAQ. Trimming took 4 bases from V and 7 from J, leaving 13 bases between them. The CDR3 loop is CASSSQDSLGELFF. The CDR3 DNA is TGTGCCAGCAGCTCCCAGGACTCGCTCGGGGAGCTGTTTTTT.

The chain has TRBV4-1 and TRBJ2-3; 9 nucleotides agree with TRBD2. The J segment lost 2 bases and the V segment lost 2 bases, leaving 8 bases of the junction unmatched. The CDR3 runs 17 residues. Germline V CDR1 and CDR2: MGHRA, YSYEKL. CDR3 bases: TGCGCCAGCAGCCAACTGGGCGGGAGGGCCCCCACAGATACGCAGTATTTT. Its protein product is CASSQLGGRAPTDTQYF.

The J gene is TRBJ1-5, the V gene TRBV7-9; D gene ambiguous. Trimming stripped 1 base from V and 1 base from J, with 17 bases between. CDR3 length equals 18 residues. Germline CDR1 reads SEHNR; CDR2 reads FQNEAQ (reference sequence). The CDR3 loop reads CASSLGSGGQLSNQPQHF. As DNA, the CDR3 is TGTGCCAGCAGCTTAGGGTCAGGTGGGCAGCTGAGCAATCAGCCCCAGCATTTT. Full variable domain (missing parts from reference TRBV7-9 and TRBJ1-5): DTGVSQNPRHKITKRGQNVTFRCDPISEHNRLYWYRQTLGQGPEFLTYFQNEAQLEKSRLLSDRFSAERPKGSFSTLEIQRTEQGDSAMYLCASSLGSGGQLSNQPQHFGDGTRLSIL.

The chain is built from TRBV2 and TRBJ2-7, with TRBD2 identical over 10 bases. This CDR3 comprises 15 residues. Germline V gene sequence: CDR1 SNHLY, CDR2 FYNNEI. With V trimmed by 6 bases and J by 5 bases, 10 bases remained unmatched. CDR3 sequence (DNA): TGTGCCAGCAGGGCAGCTAGCGGGAGTAGTAACGAGCAGTACTTC. It specifies CASRAASGSSNEQYF. Together with reference TRBV2 and TRBJ2-7, the CDR3 gives the full variable domain: EPEVTQTPSHQVTQMGQEVILRCVPISNHLYFYWYRQILGQKVEFLVSFYNNEISEKSEIFDDQFSVERPDGSNFTLKIRSTKLEDSAMYFCASRAASGSSNEQYFGPGTRLTVT.

This clone was seen once. The chain is built from TRBV18 and TRBJ2-1; perhaps TRBD2 as D (6 bases). Germline V gene lookup returns CDR1 KGHSH and CDR2 LQKENI. This CDR3 has 15 amino acids. Trimming removed 1 base from V and 8 bases from J, with 15 bases in between. CDR3 coding DNA: TGTGCCAGCTCACCACTTGCTAGCGAGGCCTATGAGCAGTTCTTC. It codes for CASSPLASEAYEQFF. The full variable domain, in which reference TRBV18 and TRBJ2-1 provide the parts outside the CDR3, is NAGVMQNPRHLVRRRGQEARLRCSPMKGHSHVYWYRQLPEEGLKFMVYLQKENIIDESGMPKERFSAEFPKEGPSILRIQQVVRGDSAAYFCASSPLASEAYEQFFGPGTRLTVL.

This clone is a singleton in its sample. V gene TRBV3-1 (or the pseudogene TRBV3-2) combines with J gene TRBJ2-1, with unresolved D. This CDR3 has 11 residues. V lost 3 bases to trimming and J lost 8 bases, with 5 bases between them. Germline values: CDR1 LGHDT, CDR2 YNNKEL (reference sequence). CDR3 nucleotide sequence: TGTGCCAGCAGCCAGCGGTATGAGCAGTTCTTC. Amino acid sequence: CASSQRYEQFF.

The chain links TRBV6-5 to TRBJ2-5; 8 nucleotides align to TRBD2. Per germline, CDR1 MNHEY and CDR2 SVGAGI. After removal of 4 bases from V and 7 bases from J, the junction contained 14 bases not matched to a gene. The CDR3 loop spans 16 amino acids. The chain's CDR3 is CASSSMPLADLGTQYF. CDR3 in DNA: TGTGCCAGCAGTTCAATGCCACTAGCGGATCTCGGGACCCAGTACTTC.

The chain has TRBV5-1 and TRBJ2-2; a weak D match, TRBD1 (5 bases). This CDR3 region has 14 residues. Trimming shortened V by 1 base and J by 6 bases, and 10 bases separated the two germline ends. Germline assignment: CDR1 SGHRS and CDR2 YFSETQ. The CDR3 DNA follows: TGCGCCAGCAGCTTGCAGGGCTCTCCCGGGGAGCTGTTTTTT. Translation: CASSLQGSPGELFF.

The chain combines TRBV14 with TRBJ2-1; a possible D gene is TRBD1 (5 bases). This CDR3 comprises 12 residues. Germline values: CDR1 SGHDN, CDR2 FVKESK. Deletions cut 2 bases from V and 6 bases from J, with 5 bases between. The CDR3 DNA reads TGTGCCAGCAGCCAACAGGGCAATGAGCAGTTCTTC. It encodes CASSQQGNEQFF.

The chain employs TRBV5-5 and TRBJ2-2, with 7 bases fitting TRBD2. From germline, CDR1 is SGHKS and CDR2 YYEKEE (reference sequence). The V gene end was trimmed by 2 bases and the J gene end by 3 bases; junction bases not matched to a gene: 10. The length of the CDR3 is 17 residues. CDR3 amino acids: CASSFELRLADTGELFF. The CDR3 coding sequence is TGTGCCAGCAGCTTTGAATTGAGACTAGCCGACACCGGGGAGCTGTTTTTT.

The chain links TRBV9 to TRBJ2-7; 12 positions match TRBD2. Germline values: CDR1 SGDLS, CDR2 YYNGEE. V gave up 0 bases and J gave up 5 bases; unmatched junction bases: 3. The CDR3 consists of 15 residues. Written as DNA, the CDR3 is TGTGCCAGCAGCGTAGGACTAGCGGGAGCTCACGAGCAGTACTTC. This gives the protein CASSVGLAGAHEQYF. The whole variable domain, filled in from reference TRBV9 and TRBJ2-7, reads DSGVTQTPKHLITATGQRVTLRCSPRSGDLSVYWYQQSLDQGLQFLIQYYNGEERAKGNILERFSAQQFPDLHSELNLSSLELGDSALYFCASSVGLAGAHEQYFGPGTRLTVT.

The chain combines TRBV5-4 with TRBJ2-3, with a tentative D call TRBD2 (6 bases). The CDR3 runs to 16 residues. The V gene lost 3 bases and the J gene lost 1 base, with 15 bases spanning the gap. Germline CDR1 SGHNT, CDR2 YYREEE (reference sequence). CDR3 loop: CASSSAGLTRTDTQYF. The CDR3 bases are TGTGCCAGCAGCTCCGCGGGACTTACACGCACAGATACGCAGTATTTT.

The chain recombines TRBV9 with TRBJ2-1; 7 nucleotides align to TRBD1. This CDR3 has 13 residues. Germline V gives CDR1 SGDLS, CDR2 YYNGEE. J gave up 6 bases and V 4 bases, and 4 bases lay outside the gene matches. As DNA, the CDR3 is TGTGCCAGCAGCTTACAGGGGATCAATGAGCAGTTCTTC. Translation: CASSLQGINEQFF.

This rearrangement joins TRBV24-1 to TRBJ2-2; D possibly corresponds to TRBD1 (5 bases). Germline-derived CDR1 and CDR2 are KGHDR and SFDVKD. Trimming removed 12 bases from V and 0 bases from J, with 16 bases in between. This CDR3 has 15 residues. CDR3 in amino acids: CAATGSSANTGELFF. DNA of the CDR3: TGTGCCGCCACAGGTTCGTCCGCGAACACCGGGGAGCTGTTTTTT.

This chain connects TRBV7-8 to TRBJ2-3; TRBD2 matches at 9 bases. V shed 1 base and J 2 bases; nucleotides not matched to a gene: 4. Germline CDR1 reads SGHVS; CDR2 reads FQNEAQ. The CDR3 contains 16 residues. The CDR3 loop reads CASSLVSGSSTDTQYF. In nucleotides, the CDR3 is TGTGCCAGCAGCTTAGTTAGCGGGAGCTCCACAGATACGCAGTATTTT.

This chain uses TRBV7-8 with TRBJ2-6, with 14 bases aligning to TRBD2. V gave up 0 bases and J gave up 0 bases; unmatched junction bases: 1. The germline V gene encodes CDR1 SGHVS and CDR2 FQNEAQ. The CDR3 extends over 19 amino acids. As DNA, the CDR3 is TGTGCCAGCAGCTTAGCGGGACTAGCGGGAGTCTCTGGGGCCAACGTCCTGACTTTC. Translation: CASSLAGLAGVSGANVLTF.

The chain recombines TRBV10-2 with TRBJ1-6; 9 positions match TRBD1. After removal of 6 bases from V and 5 bases from J, the junction contained 8 bases not matched to a gene. The CDR3 totals 16 residues. Germline lookup yields CDR1 WSHSY and CDR2 SAAADI. In DNA form, the CDR3 reads TGCGCCAGCAGAAAAAAACAGGGGGCGGATAATTCACCCCTCCACTTT. Encoded protein: CASRKKQGADNSPLHF.

The V gene is TRBV11-2, the J gene TRBJ1-5, with D perhaps matching TRBD1 (6 bases). CDR1 and CDR2 from the germline V gene are SGHAT and FQNNGV. The V and J ends lost 5 bases and 5 bases respectively, with 13 bases between them. The CDR3 is made up of 14 amino acids. This CDR3 reads CASSPQGLDQPQHF. The CDR3 region has the DNA TGTGCCAGCAGCCCCCAGGGGCTGGATCAGCCCCAGCATTTT.

The chain couples TRBV5-8 to TRBJ1-5; TRBD1 agrees at 9 bases. The CDR3 length is 16 residues. Germline CDR1 reads SGHTS; CDR2 reads YDEGEE. With V trimmed by 6 bases and J by 7 bases, 14 bases remained unmatched. The CDR3 loop reads CASTDVGTGIYQPQHF. In DNA form, the CDR3 reads TGTGCCAGCACCGACGTAGGGACAGGGATTTACCAGCCCCAGCATTTT.

The rearrangement uses TRBV29-1 and TRBJ2-1; 10 bases map to TRBD2. The CDR3 covers 14 residues. CDR1 SQVTM and CDR2 ANQGSEA come from the germline V gene. The junction had 2 bases not matched to a gene; V was cut back by 2 bases and J by 4 bases. Here the CDR3 reads CSVELGLAYNEQFF. DNA of the CDR3: TGCAGCGTTGAATTGGGACTAGCGTACAATGAGCAGTTCTTC.

The chain joins TRBV27 to TRBJ2-7; 8 bases agree with TRBD2. Losses at the gene ends were 5 bases for V and 4 bases for J; bases not matched to a gene: 7. The CDR3 is 14 residues long. Germline values: CDR1 MNHEY, CDR2 SMNVEV (reference sequence). CDR3 loop: CASSVSGRGYEQYF. The DNA of the CDR3 is TGTGCCAGCAGTGTGAGCGGGAGAGGGTACGAGCAGTACTTC.

This rearrangement joins TRBV19 to TRBJ2-7; 12 bases fit TRBD2. The ends lost 4 bases at V and 2 bases at J; junction bases unmatched: 3. CDR3 size: 15 residues. Germline-derived CDR1 and CDR2 are LNHDA and SQIVND (reference sequence). The CDR3 region has the DNA TGTGCCAGTAGTAATCTAGCGGGAGGGCCCTACGAGCAGTACTTC. This sequence encodes CASSNLAGGPYEQYF.

This chain joins TRBV9 and TRBJ2-7; D not resolved. V was shortened by 0 bases and J by 4 bases, with 11 bases between the two germline ends. The CDR3 has 14 amino acids. Germline-derived CDR1 and CDR2 are SGDLS and YYNGEE. CDR3 nucleotides: TGTGCCAGCAGCGTAGGGGCCAGCAATTACGAGCAGTACTTC. As protein: CASSVGASNYEQYF.

The chain combines TRBV7-8 with TRBJ2-1, with 10 bases aligning to TRBD2. The CDR3 loop spans 17 amino acids. CDR1 and CDR2 (germline): SGHVS, FQNEAQ. V dropped 5 bases and J dropped 7; count of bases not matched to a gene: 14. CDR3 region: CASSPNPSGSIINEQFF. In DNA, the CDR3 is TGTGCCAGCAGCCCAAATCCTAGCGGGAGTATAATAAATGAGCAGTTCTTC.